This is a list of T cell receptor beta chains from one sample in a study of T cell responses to AZD1222 COVID-19 vaccine. Libraries were prepared by immunoSEQ multiplex PCR; TCRdb keeps only in-frame clonotypes and omits some of them. The sample holds over 100,000 clones, about 86% seen once. The sequences come from peripheral blood, collected on day 0 of AZD1222 vaccination. The receptors were sampled from an adult in good health. CDR3s include the opening cysteine and the closing phenylalanine or tryptophan. A D gene is named only where the DNA matches it firmly. Clone size appears in some rows only: once, few, many, or a class for an expanded clone.

TRBD1 . TRBJ1-1 TRBV7-7 CASSLLCGTGGRNTEAFF TGTGCCAGCAGCTTACTATGCGGGACAGGGGGCCGGAACACTGAAGCTTTCTTT
. . TRBJ2-5 TRBV9 CASSVELGRDIGETQYF TGTGCCAGCAGCGTAGAATTGGGCCGAGATATCGGGGAGACCCAGTACTTC
TRBD1 . TRBJ2-7 TRBV2 CASSVGTGDYEQYF TGTGCCAGCAGTGTAGGGACAGGAGACTACGAGCAGTACTTC
TRBD1 . TRBJ1-4 TRBV7-9 CASRRQGGNEKLFF TGTGCCAGCAGGAGACAGGGGGGAAATGAAAAACTGTTTTTT
. . TRBJ2-1 TRBV4-1 CASSQATGFYNEQFF TGCGCCAGCAGCCAAGCGACGGGTTTCTACAATGAGCAGTTCTTC
TRBD2 few TRBJ2-7 TRBV5-3 CARSFSSGRLESYEQYF TGTGCCAGAAGCTTTTCTAGCGGGCGTCTTGAATCCTACGAGCAGTACTTC
TRBD1 . TRBJ1-6 TRBV19 CASSGQGKSPLHF TGTGCCAGTAGTGGACAGGGGAAGTCACCCCTCCACTTT
. . TRBJ2-2 TRBV19 CASSIEGLSSGELFF TGTGCCAGTAGTATAGAGGGCTTGAGTTCCGGGGAGCTGTTTTTT
TRBD1 . TRBJ1-1 TRBV7-2 CASSQQGLDLTEAFF TGTGCCAGCAGCCAACAGGGGCTCGATCTGACTGAAGCTTTCTTT
. . TRBJ1-2 TRBV7-2 CASSHGMLTGPLRGYTF TGTGCCAGCAGCCATGGAATGCTGACAGGCCCGCTTAGGGGCTACACCTTC
TRBD1 . TRBJ1-2 TRBV28 CASRDRGGPYGYTF TGTGCCAGCAGGGACAGGGGAGGGCCCTATGGCTACACCTTC
. . TRBJ2-5 TRBV7-3 CASSQGAGPQETQYF TGTGCCAGCAGCCAAGGGGCGGGGCCACAAGAGACCCAGTACTTC
. . TRBJ1-1 TRBV27 CASSLVSGNTEAFF TGTGCCAGCAGTTTAGTCTCCGGGAACACTGAAGCTTTCTTT
. . TRBJ2-5 TRBV7-7 CASSLGVREETQYF TGTGCCAGCAGCTTAGGGGTCCGAGAAGAGACCCAGTACTTC
. . TRBJ2-7 TRBV28 CASGLFGYYEQYF TGTGCCAGCGGCCTATTTGGGTACTACGAGCAGTACTTC
TRBD1 . TRBJ1-1 TRBV7-2 CASSQAPTGGGTEAFF TGTGCCAGCAGCCAAGCCCCGACAGGGGGGGGGACTGAAGCTTTCTTT
TRBD1 . TRBJ1-6 TRBV9 CASTPGRDRLDSPLHF TGTGCCAGCACCCCGGGGAGGGACAGGTTGGATTCACCCCTCCACTTT
. . TRBJ1-4 TRBV5-1 CASSLWKATNEKLFF TGCGCCAGCAGCTTGTGGAAGGCAACTAATGAAAAACTGTTTTTT
. few TRBJ2-7 TRBV28 CASRGENEQYF TGTGCCAGCAGAGGGGAGAACGAGCAGTACTTC
. few TRBJ2-1 TRBV28 CASSLTGNSYNEQFF TGTGCCAGCAGTTTAACGGGTAACTCCTACAATGAGCAGTTCTTC
. . TRBJ2-7 TRBV18 CASSNQGAGEQYF TGTGCCAGCTCAAACCAGGGAGCTGGCGAGCAGTACTTC
TRBD1 . TRBJ2-5 TRBV27 CASSRQGVQETQYF TGTGCCAGCAGTCGACAGGGTGTTCAAGAGACCCAGTACTTC
TRBD1 . TRBJ2-2 TRBV6-2/TRBV6-3 CASSSRDRGKTGELFF TGTGCCAGCAGCTCACGGGACAGGGGGAAGACCGGGGAGCTGTTTTTT
. . TRBJ1-2 TRBV19 CASSPDGGRGTF TGTGCCAGTAGCCCTGACGGGGGGCGCGGGACCTTC
. . TRBJ1-3 TRBV7-3 CASSFQGNGNTIYF TGTGCCAGCAGCTTTCAGGGGAATGGAAACACCATATATTTT
. . TRBJ1-1 TRBV7-8 CASSMGTGGLGAFF TGTGCCAGCAGCATGGGCACGGGGGGACTAGGAGCTTTCTTT
TRBD1 . TRBJ1-5 TRBV28 CASKGTGGFSNQPQHF TGTGCCAGCAAAGGGACAGGGGGCTTTAGCAATCAGCCCCAGCATTTT
. . TRBJ1-2 TRBV7-9 CASSERGMGYGYTF TGTGCCAGCAGCGAAAGGGGGATGGGCTATGGCTACACCTTC
. . TRBJ2-5 TRBV5-1 CASSLEYQSETQYF TGCGCCAGCAGCTTGGAGTACCAGTCGGAGACCCAGTACTTC
TRBD2 . TRBJ2-1 TRBV11-2 CASSLASTSGGYYNEQFF TGTGCCAGCAGCTTAGCTTCGACTAGCGGGGGCTACTACAATGAGCAGTTCTTC
TRBD2 . TRBJ2-3 TRBV13 CASSLVGTSGSSQPDTQYF TGTGCCAGCAGCTTAGTTGGGACTAGCGGGAGCTCGCAGCCAGATACGCAGTATTTT
TRBD1 . TRBJ2-7 TRBV4-2 CASSPIQTGTGHYEQYF TGTGCCAGCAGCCCAATACAGACCGGGACAGGACACTACGAGCAGTACTTC
TRBD1 . TRBJ1-1 TRBV30 CAWSQQGGTEAFF TGTGCCTGGAGCCAACAGGGGGGAACTGAAGCTTTCTTT
. few TRBJ2-1 TRBV5-5 CASSLGPDPYNEQFF TGTGCCAGCAGCTTGGGTCCAGACCCGTACAATGAGCAGTTCTTC
. few TRBJ2-2 TRBV9 CASSVGGRGTGELFF TGTGCCAGCAGCGTAGGGGGGAGAGGCACCGGGGAGCTGTTTTTT
. . TRBJ1-3 TRBV27 CASSPSLWQIYSGNTIYF TGTGCCAGCAGTCCCAGCCTTTGGCAGATTTACTCTGGAAACACCATATATTTT
TRBD1 . TRBJ2-2 TRBV10-1 CASSSGTGNTGELFF TGCGCCAGCAGTTCCGGGACAGGGAACACCGGGGAGCTGTTTTTT
. . TRBJ1-2 TRBV27 CASSLAGPNYGYTF TGTGCCAGCAGTTTAGCCGGGCCTAACTATGGCTACACCTTC
. . TRBJ2-7 TRBV29-1 CSGGVSYEQYF TGCAGCGGGGGGGTTAGCTACGAGCAGTACTTC
. . TRBJ1-1 TRBV2 CAGGRQDTEAFF TGTGCCGGGGGACGGCAGGACACTGAAGCTTTCTTT
. . TRBJ1-2 TRBV28 CASSLRLGTSHGYTF TGTGCCAGCAGTTTAAGGTTGGGGACATCCCATGGCTACACCTTC
. . TRBJ1-5 TRBV28 CASSLRGDYSNQPQHF TGTGCCAGCAGTTTAAGGGGGGATTATAGCAATCAGCCCCAGCATTTT
. . TRBJ2-7 TRBV5-1 CASSLVRHYEQYF TGCGCCAGCAGCTTGGTTAGGCATTACGAGCAGTACTTC
. once TRBJ2-3 TRBV12-5 CASGLAGDTQYF TGTGCTAGTGGTTTAGCAGGAGATACGCAGTATTTT
. . TRBJ1-2 TRBV30 CAWTNANYGYTF TGTGCCTGGACAAACGCTAACTATGGCTACACCTTC
. . TRBJ2-3 TRBV7-9 CASSWGGTDTQYF TGTGCCAGCAGCTGGGGGGGCACAGATACGCAGTATTTT
TRBD1 . TRBJ1-2 TRBV20-1 CSASATGTGVGYTF TGCAGTGCTAGTGCGACCGGGACAGGGGTCGGCTACACCTTC
TRBD2 . TRBJ2-1 TRBV5-4 CASSLVSGGAMVNEQFF TGTGCCAGCAGCTTGGTTAGCGGGGGGGCCATGGTGAATGAGCAGTTCTTC
TRBD2 . TRBJ2-3 TRBV19 CASSPGLAGVFTDTQYF TGTGCCAGTAGTCCGGGACTAGCGGGGGTTTTCACAGATACGCAGTATTTT
TRBD1 . TRBJ1-5 TRBV27 CASRPGQDSNQPQHF TGTGCCAGCAGACCTGGACAGGATAGCAATCAGCCCCAGCATTTT
TRBD1 few TRBJ1-1 TRBV19 CASNPTGEVDEAFF TGTGCCAGTAATCCTACAGGGGAGGTCGACGAAGCTTTCTTT